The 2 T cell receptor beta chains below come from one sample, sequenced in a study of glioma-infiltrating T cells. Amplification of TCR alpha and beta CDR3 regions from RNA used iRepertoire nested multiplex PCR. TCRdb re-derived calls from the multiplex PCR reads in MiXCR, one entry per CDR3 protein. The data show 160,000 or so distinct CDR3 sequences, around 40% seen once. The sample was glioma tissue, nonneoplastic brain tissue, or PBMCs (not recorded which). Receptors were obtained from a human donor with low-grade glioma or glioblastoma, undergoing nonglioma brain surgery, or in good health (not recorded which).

The CDR3 DNA reads as TGTGCCAGCAGTTTATCCCCCCCCCTCACCATTCAGTACTTC. This encodes CASSLSPPLTIQYF. This sequence joins TRBV28 and TRBJ2-4, with D uncertain. The V gene's germline CDR1 is MDHEN and CDR2 SYDVKM. V gave up 1 base and J gave up 9 bases, with 13 bases separating them. CDR3 length: 14 residues.

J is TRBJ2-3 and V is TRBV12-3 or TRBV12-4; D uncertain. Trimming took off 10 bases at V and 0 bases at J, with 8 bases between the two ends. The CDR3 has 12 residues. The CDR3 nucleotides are TGTGCCATCAAACCGAGCACAGATACGCAGTATTTT. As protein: CAIKPSTDTQYF.